The next 27 T cell receptor beta chains were all read from a single sample in a study of blood T cell repertoires in COVID-19. The assay was immunoSEQ multiplex PCR, and TCRdb's table has in-frame clones only and misses some. The sample holds approximately 250,000 clones, roughly 91% seen once. Source material: PBMCs or T cells enriched from blood (not recorded which). These TCRs come from a woman aged 25-40 years who had recovered from COVID-19.

The chain is built from TRBV4-2 and TRBJ1-1; D is perhaps TRBD1 (5 bases). Germline V gene sequence: CDR1 LGHNA, CDR2 YNFKEQ. The CDR3 runs to 15 residues. V shed 1 base and J shed 4 bases, with 13 bases lying between them. CDR3 protein: CASSQVMIGATEAFF. In DNA, the CDR3 is TGTGCCAGCAGCCAAGTAATGATTGGGGCCACTGAAGCTTTCTTT.

The V and J genes are TRBV10-3 and TRBJ2-1, with 7 bases matching TRBD1. The germline V gene encodes CDR1 ENHRY and CDR2 SYGVKD. V dropped 8 bases and J dropped 2; count of bases not matched to a gene: 3. This CDR3 is 13 amino acids long. Written as DNA, the CDR3 is TGTGCCATCGAGAGGGGGCCCTACAATGAGCAGTTCTTC. This sequence encodes CAIERGPYNEQFF.

The chain links TRBV24-1 to TRBJ2-1, with D possibly TRBD2 on 7 matching bases. Germline CDR1 is KGHDR and CDR2 is SFDVKD. With 7 bases removed from V and 7 bases from J, the gap between germline ends came to 13 bases. This CDR3 is built from 13 residues. CDR3 residues: CATRGGEGNEQFF. CDR3 DNA sequence: TGTGCCACCAGAGGGGGGGAAGGTAATGAGCAGTTCTTC.

The chain has TRBV6-5 and TRBJ1-2; 7 bases line up with TRBD1. The V gene's germline CDR1 is MNHEY and CDR2 SVGAGI. The CDR3 totals 13 residues. With 8 bases clipped from V and 1 base from J, the junction kept 4 bases outside the gene matches. The CDR3 bases are TGTGCCAGCGCGCGGGACAGTAACTATGGCTACACCTTC. Residues: CASARDSNYGYTF.

The CDR3 sequence: CASSLTGYGNTIYF. CDR3 sequence (DNA): TGCGCCAGCAGCTTAACAGGGTACGGAAACACCATATATTTT. The chain joins TRBV5-1 to TRBJ1-3; a possible D gene is TRBD1 (6 bases). Looked up from germline, CDR1 is SGHRS and CDR2 is YFSETQ. The CDR3 runs 14 residues. Trimming pared 2 bases from V and 4 bases from J, leaving 10 bases between.

This clone was seen once. This chain links TRBV3-1 (or the pseudogene TRBV3-2) with TRBJ2-2; TRBD1 might be the D (6 bases). Germline V CDR1 and CDR2: LGHDT, YNNKEL (reference sequence). V lost 2 bases and J lost 1, with 11 bases in between. The CDR3 is 16 residues long. In DNA, the CDR3 is TGTGCCAGCAGCCAAATTACAGGGTGGAACACCGGGGAGCTGTTTTTT. It codes for CASSQITGWNTGELFF.

This chain connects TRBV29-1 to TRBJ2-7; 10 nucleotides line up with TRBD1. J gave up 3 bases and V 7 bases, and 6 bases lay outside the gene matches. The CDR3 contains 13 residues. Looked up from germline, CDR1 is SQVTM and CDR2 is ANQGSEA. The CDR3 sequence: CSGGDRGSYEQYF. For the CDR3, the DNA is TGCAGCGGGGGGGACAGGGGAAGCTACGAGCAGTACTTC.

The chain employs TRBV2 and TRBJ2-1, with 9 bases aligning to TRBD1. With 4 bases clipped from V and 8 bases from J, the junction kept 6 bases outside the gene matches. This CDR3 comprises 14 residues. CDR1 SNHLY and CDR2 FYNNEI come from the germline V gene. As DNA, the CDR3 is TGTGCCAGCAGTGGTACACAGGGGGCATATGAGCAGTTCTTC. Encoded protein: CASSGTQGAYEQFF.

This chain links TRBV19 with TRBJ2-3; D is perhaps TRBD2 (5 bases). The V end was cut by 5 bases, the J end by 0 bases, with 12 bases between. This CDR3 is 15 amino acids long. Germline V gene sequence: CDR1 LNHDA, CDR2 SQIVND (reference sequence). In DNA, the CDR3 is TGTGCCAGTAGTCCCCTCAGCGGAAGCACAGATACGCAGTATTTT. It codes for CASSPLSGSTDTQYF.

For this clone: Other DNA sequences in this specimen translate into the identical CDR3. CDR3 nucleotides: TGTGCCAGTAGTGGGACAGCAAACACTGAAGCTTTCTTT. Residues: CASSGTANTEAFF. The chain has TRBV19 and TRBJ1-1, with TRBD1 identical over 7 bases. The CDR3 covers 13 residues. The germline V gene has CDR1 LNHDA and CDR2 SQIVND (reference sequence). After removal of 5 bases from V and 2 bases from J, the junction contained 2 bases not matched to a gene.

This clone was observed a single time. CDR3 sequence: CASSLALIGSGSSSYEQYF. CDR3 bases: TGTGCCAGCAGCTTAGCTCTAATCGGTAGCGGGAGTTCCTCCTACGAGCAGTACTTC. The genes are TRBV7-6 and TRBJ2-7; 9 bases are shared with TRBD2. Unmatched junction bases numbered 12, after V lost 0 bases and J lost 0 bases. Germline loops: CDR1 SGHVS, CDR2 FNYEAQ. The length of the CDR3 is 19 residues. The variable domain in full, with the rest retrieved from reference TRBV7-6 and TRBJ2-7, is GAGVSQSPRYKVTKRGQDVALRCDPISGHVSLYWYRQALGQGPEFLTYFNYEAQQDKSGLPNDRFSAERPEGSISTLTIQRTEQRDSAMYRCASSLALIGSGSSSYEQYFGPGTRLTVT.

This sequence joins TRBV12-3 or TRBV12-4 and TRBJ1-3, with D unresolved. The CDR3 runs to 12 residues. Trimming pared 3 bases from V and 8 bases from J, leaving 8 bases between. The CDR3 is CASSFYGDTIYF. DNA of the CDR3: TGTGCCAGCAGTTTCTACGGAGACACCATATATTTT.

V gene TRBV7-2 combines with J gene TRBJ2-3, with TRBD2 matching over 9 bases. This CDR3 contains 17 residues. Unmatched junction bases numbered 10, after V lost 5 bases and J lost 1 base. The germline V gene encodes CDR1 SGHTA and CDR2 FQGNSA. CDR3 protein: CASSAQRLAEGTDTQYF. Written as DNA, the CDR3 is TGTGCCAGCAGCGCCCAGCGACTAGCGGAGGGCACAGATACGCAGTATTTT. The full variable domain, with the rest looked up from reference TRBV7-2 and TRBJ2-3, is GAGVSQSPSNKVTEKGKDVELRCDPISGHTALYWYRQSLGQGLEFLIYFQGNSAPDKSGLPSDRFSAERTGGSVSTLTIQRTQQEDSAVYLCASSAQRLAEGTDTQYFGPGTRLTVL.

The genes are TRBV6-2 or TRBV6-3 and TRBJ2-3, with D possibly being TRBD2 (6 bases). This CDR3 comprises 15 residues. Germline-derived CDR1 and CDR2 are MNHEY and SVGEGT. Between the trimmed V and J ends, which lost 5 bases and 2 bases, there was a span of 14 bases. The CDR3 loop is CASSRTSLLTDTQYF. The CDR3 nucleotides are TGTGCCAGCAGTCGCACTAGCCTCCTCACAGATACGCAGTATTTT.

This chain connects TRBV7-9 to TRBJ2-5; D is unresolved. V dropped 8 bases and J dropped 2 bases, with 15 bases sitting between them. Germline-derived CDR1 and CDR2 are SEHNR and FQNEAQ (reference sequence). CDR3 length: 14 residues. The CDR3: CASQVRPNQETQYF. DNA of the CDR3: TGTGCCAGCCAGGTTAGGCCAAATCAAGAGACCCAGTACTTC.

The chain uses TRBV7-2 and TRBJ1-2; no definite D call. Trimming removed 0 bases from V and 2 bases from J, with 10 bases in between. CDR1 is SGHTA, CDR2 FQGNSA, per germline. The CDR3 is made up of 15 amino acids. The CDR3 reads CASSLAHSGNYGYTF. CDR3 DNA sequence: TGTGCCAGCAGCTTAGCGCATTCAGGAAACTATGGCTACACCTTC.

This chain joins TRBV3-1 (or the pseudogene TRBV3-2) and TRBJ1-5; D might be TRBD1 (6 bases). Germline CDR1 reads LGHDT; CDR2 reads YNNKEL (reference sequence). The CDR3 totals 11 residues. The DNA for the CDR3 is TGTGCGGCGGGGGCAAATCAGCCCCAGCATTTT. As protein: CAAGANQPQHF.

The V call is TRBV10-3, the J call TRBJ2-6; 7 bases are a match to TRBD1. CDR1 ENHRY and CDR2 SYGVKD come from the germline V gene. The CDR3 is 16 residues long. With V trimmed by 7 bases and J by 0 bases, 6 bases remained unmatched. CDR3 DNA sequence: TGTGCCATCAACAGGGGTGCCTCCTCTGGGGCCAACGTCCTGACTTTC. Its protein is CAINRGASSGANVLTF.

This clone was counted a single time. The chain couples TRBV9 to TRBJ1-4, with D uncertain. Trimming shortened V by 4 bases and J by 7 bases, and 17 bases separated the two germline ends. The germline V gene has CDR1 SGDLS and CDR2 YYNGEE. The CDR3 is 15 residues long. The CDR3 region is CASSPQSHTGEKLFF. The DNA of the CDR3 is TGTGCCAGCAGCCCCCAGTCCCACACGGGTGAAAAACTGTTTTTT.

The V and J genes are TRBV27 and TRBJ1-1; unclear D gene. The CDR3 sequence is 14 residues long. V was cut by 0 bases and J by 10 bases, with 15 bases left in between. The germline CDR1 and CDR2 sequences are MNHEY and SMNVEV (reference sequence). The CDR3 DNA sequence: TGTGCCAGCAGTTTATCGGGTCACACCGGAGGAGCTTTCTTT. It codes for CASSLSGHTGGAFF.

J is TRBJ2-2 and V is TRBV7-2; 12 bases line up with TRBD2. V dropped 4 bases and J dropped 7; count of bases not matched to a gene: 16. CDR3 length: 19 residues. Germline CDR1 is SGHTA and CDR2 is FQGNSA. CDR3: CASSSRLAGAPQGDGELFF. CDR3 sequence (DNA): TGTGCCAGCAGCTCGAGACTAGCGGGAGCACCCCAAGGAGACGGGGAGCTGTTTTTT.

CDR3 nucleotides: TGCGCCAGCAGCCAACATCAGGGGGCGCAAGTAAGCGGCTACACCTTC. Amino acid sequence: CASSQHQGAQVSGYTF. V gene TRBV4-3 combines with J gene TRBJ1-2, with 8 nucleotides matching TRBD1. This CDR3 comprises 16 residues. Germline lookup yields CDR1 LGHNA and CDR2 YSLEER. V lost 2 bases and J lost 8; bases outside the gene matches: 13.

The genes are TRBV28 and TRBJ1-1; 10 bases map to TRBD1. Trimming took 6 bases from V and 4 from J; bases not matched to a gene: 11. The CDR3 has 16 residues. CDR1 MDHEN and CDR2 SYDVKM come from the germline V gene. The DNA for the CDR3 is TGTGCCAGCAGCCCTCAGCCGGGACAGGGGACCACTGAAGCTTTCTTT. Protein: CASSPQPGQGTTEAFF.

Details on this clone: The same CDR3 can be traced to other DNA sequences in this sample. This rearrangement joins TRBV5-5 to TRBJ1-2; no clear D gene. This CDR3 is 15 amino acids long. The germline V and J ends were trimmed by 1 base and 0 bases, with 10 bases remaining between them. In germline, CDR1 is SGHKS, CDR2 YYEKEE (reference sequence). CDR3 in amino acids: CASSLRTGANYGYTF. DNA for the CDR3: TGTGCCAGCAGCTTGAGGACGGGAGCTAACTATGGCTACACCTTC.

The gene calls are TRBV6-2 or TRBV6-3 and TRBJ1-3, with D uncertain. CDR1 is MNHEY and CDR2 is SVGEGT in the germline V gene. The V and J ends lost 2 bases and 0 bases respectively, with 26 bases between them. This CDR3 comprises 21 residues. The CDR3 nucleotides read TGTGCCAGCAGTTACCAAGCCGCACGAGGCAGTGAGTTCCACTCTGGAAACACCATATATTTT. This encodes CASSYQAARGSEFHSGNTIYF.

The chain joins TRBV6-5 to TRBJ1-3; D is perhaps TRBD1 (5 bases). The CDR3 has 13 amino acids. Germline loops: CDR1 MNHEY, CDR2 SVGAGI. V was pared by 5 bases and J by 8 bases, with 13 bases between. CDR3 DNA: TGTGCCAGCAGTCCCCTATGGGGGGACACCATATATTTT. This translates into CASSPLWGDTIYF.

V usage is TRBV5-1 and J usage is TRBJ1-4; a weak D match, TRBD1 (5 bases). The germline V and J ends were trimmed by 4 bases and 0 bases, with 7 bases remaining between them. This CDR3 contains 14 residues. The germline gives CDR1 SGHRS, CDR2 YFSETQ. The CDR3 bases are TGCGCCAGCAGCGACAGCTCAACTAATGAAAAACTGTTTTTT. As protein: CASSDSSTNEKLFF.